This is a list of T cell receptor beta chains from one sample in a study of T cell clonotyping in hematopoietic cell transplantation. Using immunoSEQ multiplex PCR, the repertoire was profiled, and TCRdb retains in-frame clones only, with some absent. Here the sample spans thousands of clones, roughly 94% being singletons. The source was peripheral blood mononuclear cells, collected 30 days after allogeneic stem cell transplant. These receptor sequences come from a male patient aged 60 to 75 who had an allogeneic stem cell transplant from an unrelated donor, so T cells may come from the graft donor. Some clones in this sample may be carry-over from other donors' samples. CDR3s leave out the opening cysteine and the closing phenylalanine or tryptophan. Size is omitted from some rows. Given values are once, few, many or a class for expanded clones.

clone_size | j_call | v_call | cdr3_aa
. | TRBJ2-5 | TRBV29-1 | SVDNDWTETQY
once | TRBJ1-1 | TRBV19 | ASRPGLSPTEAF
. | TRBJ2-7 | TRBV11-2 | ASSLLGGQGAYEQY
. | TRBJ1-4 | TRBV28 | ASSLNGQGGKKLF
. | TRBJ2-1 | TRBV5-4 | ASSYGGGRYNEQF
. | TRBJ2-7 | TRBV7-3 | ASSFGPSGSYEQY
. | TRBJ1-2 | TRBV7-9 | ASNPGVGGYT
. | TRBJ2-1 | TRBV7-9 | ASSPGGHAYSYNEQF
. | TRBJ2-3 | TRBV4-1 | ASSQPSTDTQY
once | TRBJ2-7 | TRBV28 | ASTETGGFHEQY
. | TRBJ2-1 | TRBV19 | ASSTGTSGYNEQF
. | TRBJ2-7 | TRBV18 | ASSPLEGDPR
once | TRBJ2-1 | TRBV7-9 | ASSSSLDPSYNEQF
. | TRBJ2-7 | TRBV7-9 | ASSLVSVEQY
. | TRBJ1-1 | TRBV2 | ATRSRMNTEAF
once | TRBJ1-3 | TRBV10-3 | AIRPPGSGNTIY
. | TRBJ1-1 | TRBV6-1 | ASSDWTGFPPEAF
. | TRBJ1-2 | TRBV19 | ASSSRGRNYGYT
. | TRBJ2-3 | TRBV7-2 | ASSLAGGPPDTQY
. | TRBJ2-5 | TRBV5-6 | ASSFGGETQY
. | TRBJ2-7 | TRBV19 | ASSIGAGLSYEQY
. | TRBJ1-1 | TRBV16 | ASSQWAGGLNTEAF
. | TRBJ2-7 | TRBV4-3 | ASSQGFNGLLYEQY
. | TRBJ2-7 | TRBV28 | ASSYGQNYEQY
. | TRBJ2-5 | TRBV6-5 | ASSELAGLKTQY
. | TRBJ1-1 | TRBV30 | AWGDNFMNTEAF